This is a list of T cell receptor beta chains from one sample in a study of chemoradiotherapy in HPV16-positive cancers. The assay was immunoSEQ multiplex PCR, and TCRdb's table has in-frame clones only and misses some. Here the sample spans approximately 5,500 clones, around 78% being singletons. The sample in question was tumor tissue, obtained from a patient who underwent chemoradiotherapy. These receptors were obtained from a human donor with HPV-associated anogenital cancer. The CDR3 runs from the conserved cysteine through the conserved F or W. The order of the fields is clone size, CDR3 length, J gene, D gene, V gene, CDR3 protein, CDR3 DNA. D genes are given only for firm matches. A row's size may be missing; if present it is once, few, many or a size class.

clone_size: -; cdr3_length: 15; j_call: TRBJ2-7; d_call: TRBD2; v_call: TRBV19; cdr3_aa: CASSINAGGPYEQYF; cdr3_nt: TGTGCCAGTAGTATCAACGCGGGGGGGCCTTACGAGCAGTACTTC
clone_size: -; cdr3_length: 16; j_call: TRBJ2-5; d_call: -; v_call: TRBV4-2; cdr3_aa: CASSSSRGGAQETQYF; cdr3_nt: TGTGCCAGCAGCTCCTCCCGGGGCGGGGCGCAAGAGACCCAGTACTTC
clone_size: -; cdr3_length: 14; j_call: TRBJ1-5; d_call: TRBD1; v_call: TRBV28; cdr3_aa: CASSQPTGVQPQHF; cdr3_nt: TGTGCCAGCAGCCAACCTACAGGGGTACAGCCCCAGCATTTT
clone_size: -; cdr3_length: 16; j_call: TRBJ2-7; d_call: -; v_call: TRBV5-8; cdr3_aa: CASSPTPGSFLYEQYF; cdr3_nt: TGTGCCAGCAGCCCAACTCCCGGGAGCTTCCTCTACGAGCAGTACTTC
clone_size: -; cdr3_length: 12; j_call: TRBJ1-6; d_call: -; v_call: TRBV7-2; cdr3_aa: CASSTYNSPLHF; cdr3_nt: TGTGCCAGCAGCACCTATAATTCACCCCTCCACTTT
clone_size: -; cdr3_length: 11; j_call: TRBJ1-1; d_call: -; v_call: TRBV27; cdr3_aa: CASASAFGAFF; cdr3_nt: TGTGCCAGCGCCAGTGCATTCGGGGCTTTCTTT
clone_size: -; cdr3_length: 15; j_call: TRBJ2-7; d_call: TRBD1; v_call: TRBV9; cdr3_aa: CASSPQNRGLHEQYF; cdr3_nt: TGTGCCAGCAGCCCCCAAAACAGGGGGCTGCACGAGCAGTACTTC
clone_size: -; cdr3_length: 13; j_call: TRBJ1-2; d_call: -; v_call: TRBV28; cdr3_aa: CASSFPDNYGYTF; cdr3_nt: TGTGCCAGCAGTTTTCCGGATAACTATGGCTACACCTTC
clone_size: -; cdr3_length: 15; j_call: TRBJ2-3; d_call: -; v_call: TRBV9; cdr3_aa: CASSARGDFTDTQYF; cdr3_nt: TGTGCCAGCAGCGCGAGGGGGGATTTCACAGATACGCAGTATTTT
clone_size: -; cdr3_length: 16; j_call: TRBJ1-4; d_call: TRBD1; v_call: TRBV9; cdr3_aa: CASSPPVTGGTEKLFF; cdr3_nt: TGTGCCAGCAGCCCACCGGTGACAGGGGGCACCGAAAAACTGTTTTTT
clone_size: few; cdr3_length: 12; j_call: TRBJ1-6; d_call: -; v_call: TRBV25-1; cdr3_aa: CASSEQNSPLHF; cdr3_nt: TGTGCCAGCAGTGAACAGAATTCACCCCTCCACTTT
clone_size: -; cdr3_length: 14; j_call: TRBJ2-5; d_call: -; v_call: TRBV21-1; cdr3_aa: CASSRGVTSETQYF; cdr3_nt: TGTGCCAGCAGCCGGGGTGTGACCTCGGAGACCCAGTACTTC
clone_size: once; cdr3_length: 13; j_call: TRBJ2-6; d_call: -; v_call: TRBV30; cdr3_aa: CAWSLSGANVLTF; cdr3_nt: TGTGCCTGGAGTCTGTCTGGGGCCAACGTCCTGACTTTC
clone_size: -; cdr3_length: 12; j_call: TRBJ2-7; d_call: -; v_call: TRBV5-6; cdr3_aa: CASSLRVYEQYF; cdr3_nt: TGTGCCAGCAGCCTGCGGGTCTACGAGCAGTACTTC
clone_size: -; cdr3_length: 14; j_call: TRBJ1-1; d_call: TRBD1; v_call: TRBV6-5; cdr3_aa: CASRSGQGNTEAFF; cdr3_nt: TGTGCCAGCAGATCGGGACAGGGGAACACTGAAGCTTTCTTT
clone_size: -; cdr3_length: 13; j_call: TRBJ1-4; d_call: TRBD1; v_call: TRBV6-1; cdr3_aa: CASRAGGIEKLFF; cdr3_nt: TGTGCCAGCAGGGCAGGGGGCATTGAAAAACTGTTTTTT
clone_size: -; cdr3_length: 11; j_call: TRBJ1-1; d_call: -; v_call: TRBV28; cdr3_aa: CASSRNTEAFF; cdr3_nt: TGTGCCAGCAGCCGGAACACTGAAGCTTTCTTT
clone_size: -; cdr3_length: 11; j_call: TRBJ1-1; d_call: -; v_call: TRBV6-6; cdr3_aa: CASRDGFEAFF; cdr3_nt: TGTGCCAGCAGGGACGGGTTTGAAGCTTTCTTT
clone_size: once; cdr3_length: 14; j_call: TRBJ1-4; d_call: -; v_call: TRBV7-9; cdr3_aa: CASSLDTANEKLFF; cdr3_nt: TGTGCCAGCAGCTTAGATACCGCTAATGAAAAACTGTTTTTT
clone_size: -; cdr3_length: 15; j_call: TRBJ1-4; d_call: -; v_call: TRBV14; cdr3_aa: CASSQRSPTNEKLFF; cdr3_nt: TGTGCCAGCAGCCAACGCTCGCCAACTAATGAAAAACTGTTTTTT
clone_size: -; cdr3_length: 13; j_call: TRBJ1-5; d_call: TRBD1; v_call: TRBV5-5; cdr3_aa: CASSTQGDQPQHF; cdr3_nt: TGTGCCAGCAGCACACAGGGGGATCAGCCCCAGCATTTT